Below are 26 T cell receptor beta chains sequenced from a single sample in a study of T cell responses to AZD1222 COVID-19 vaccine. Profiled with immunoSEQ multiplex PCR; TCRdb holds only in-frame clones, not every one. The sample has tens of thousands of clones, around 90% seen once. Source: peripheral blood, taken 28 days after the second AZD1222 dose. The receptors originated from an adult who received the AZD1222 COVID-19 vaccine.

About this clone: The sample contains more than one DNA sequence encoding this CDR3. The rearrangement joins TRBV5-1 to TRBJ2-1; TRBD2 is a possible D gene (6 bases). Trimming left V 0 bases short and J 3 bases short, with 10 bases between. The CDR3 runs to 15 residues. Germline V lookup: CDR1 SGHRS, CDR2 YFSETQ. CDR3 sequence reads: CASSLGGGDYNEQFF. CDR3 DNA: TGCGCCAGCAGCTTGGGGGGCGGGGACTACAATGAGCAGTTCTTC.

The chain couples TRBV18 to TRBJ2-1; 11 bases are a match to TRBD2. Germline-derived CDR1 and CDR2 are KGHSH and LQKENI. V gave up 3 bases and J gave up 1 base; unmatched junction bases: 2. The CDR3 has 16 amino acids. CDR3 region: CASSPVAGGSYNEQFF. The CDR3 region has the DNA TGTGCCAGCTCACCCGTAGCGGGAGGGTCCTACAATGAGCAGTTCTTC.

In DNA, the CDR3 is TGCGCCAGCAGCTCATACTCCGACTTGGGGAACACTGAAGCTTTCTTT. Translation: CASSSYSDLGNTEAFF. This chain joins TRBV5-1 and TRBJ1-1; D is unclear. The CDR3 loop spans 16 amino acids. The germline CDR1 and CDR2 sequences are SGHRS and YFSETQ. With 3 bases removed from V and 1 base from J, the gap between germline ends came to 16 bases.

The CDR3 nucleotides read TGTGCCAGCAGTCTGGACCTCTACAATGAGCAGTTCTTC. Translating it yields CASSLDLYNEQFF. The V call is TRBV7-9, the J call TRBJ2-1; D is uncertain. This CDR3 has 13 residues. Trimming cost V 6 bases and J 3 bases, with 9 bases left between them. From germline, CDR1 is SEHNR and CDR2 FQNEAQ (reference sequence).

This chain connects TRBV29-1 to TRBJ2-1; D assignment may be TRBD1 or TRBD2 (5 bases each). With 4 bases removed from V and 6 bases from J, the gap between germline ends came to 13 bases. The germline V gene has CDR1 SQVTM and CDR2 ANQGSEA. The CDR3 length is 13 residues. DNA for the CDR3: TGCAGCGTTGGGGGGTTAGGTCCCAATGAGCAGTTCTTC. As protein: CSVGGLGPNEQFF.

This chain links TRBV19 with TRBJ1-4; TRBD1 is a possible D gene (5 bases). Germline CDR1 LNHDA, CDR2 SQIVND (reference sequence). With 7 bases removed from V and 8 bases from J, the gap between germline ends came to 23 bases. The CDR3 length is 16 residues. The CDR3 region is CASISNRELAGEKLFF. The CDR3 nucleotides are TGTGCCAGTATAAGCAATCGGGAGCTAGCAGGGGAAAAACTGTTTTTT.

This rearrangement joins TRBV3-1 (or the pseudogene TRBV3-2) to TRBJ2-7; D is possibly TRBD1 or TRBD2 (5 bases each). Trimming took off 6 bases at V and 3 bases at J, with 15 bases between the two ends. CDR1 LGHDT and CDR2 YNNKEL come from the germline V gene (reference sequence). The CDR3 contains 14 residues. CDR3 loop: CASSPRDGFYEQYF. CDR3 DNA: TGTGCCAGCAGTCCCAGGGACGGATTCTACGAGCAGTACTTC.

Of note for this clone: Its ends do not fully match the called genes, so a read error is possible. The J gene is TRBJ1-3, the V gene TRBV28; unclear D gene. Germline V gene sequence: CDR1 MDHEN, CDR2 SYDVKM. The length of the CDR3 is 15 residues. The CDR3 spells CASRLFTYSGNTIYF. Written as DNA, the CDR3 is TGTGCCAGCCGTTTATTCACCTACTCTGGAAACACCATATATTTT.

This chain joins TRBV9 and TRBJ2-2; D not resolved. The CDR3 loop spans 13 amino acids. Germline V gives CDR1 SGDLS, CDR2 YYNGEE. V lost 7 bases and J lost 1, with 8 bases in between. CDR3 in amino acids: CASSWGNTGELFF. Written as DNA, the CDR3 is TGTGCCAGCTCCTGGGGGAACACCGGGGAGCTGTTTTTT. Supplemented by reference TRBV9 and TRBJ2-2, the full variable domain reads DSGVTQTPKHLITATGQRVTLRCSPRSGDLSVYWYQQSLDQGLQFLIQYYNGEERAKGNILERFSAQQFPDLHSELNLSSLELGDSALYFCASSWGNTGELFFGEGSRLTVL.

The chain links TRBV21-1 to TRBJ1-5. TRBV21-1 is described as a pseudogene. This CDR3 region has 15 residues. As DNA, the CDR3 is TGTGCCAGCAGCAAGGAAGGAAGTGGCAATCAGCCCCAGCATTTT. Translation: CASSKEGSGNQPQHF.

CDR3 in amino acids: CASSLLGLVGDTQYF. The CDR3 DNA is TGTGCCAGCAGCTTACTGGGACTAGTTGGAGATACGCAGTATTTT. This chain joins TRBV7-3 and TRBJ2-3; TRBD2 aligns across 8 bases. Trimming cost V 2 bases and J 5 bases; bases outside gene matches: 6. CDR3 length: 15 amino acids. Germline lookup yields CDR1 SGHTA and CDR2 FQGTGA.

The chain joins TRBV18 to TRBJ1-4; D perhaps matches TRBD1 (5 bases). Trimming shortened V by 6 bases and J by 6 bases, and 14 bases separated the two germline ends. From germline, CDR1 is KGHSH and CDR2 LQKENI. The CDR3 consists of 14 residues. The CDR3: CASSPDSAHEKLFF. Here the CDR3 DNA reads TGTGCCAGCTCTCCCGACAGCGCTCATGAAAAACTGTTTTTT. Supplemented by reference TRBV18 and TRBJ1-4, the full variable domain reads NAGVMQNPRHLVRRRGQEARLRCSPMKGHSHVYWYRQLPEEGLKFMVYLQKENIIDESGMPKERFSAEFPKEGPSILRIQQVVRGDSAAYFCASSPDSAHEKLFFGSGTQLSVL.

The chain uses TRBV30 and TRBJ1-1; D is perhaps TRBD1 (5 bases). This CDR3 is built from 15 residues. Per germline, CDR1 GTSNPN and CDR2 SVGIG (reference sequence). Trimming left V 2 bases short and J 1 base short, with 14 bases between. In DNA form, the CDR3 reads TGTGCCTGGAGTAAAGTAAGGGGCCAGAACACTGAAGCTTTCTTT. Translating gives CAWSKVRGQNTEAFF.

The chain employs TRBV6-5 and TRBJ2-7, with 7 bases lining up with TRBD1. V lost 6 bases to trimming and J lost 7 bases; unmatched junction nucleotides: 9. There are 13 residues in the CDR3. Per germline, CDR1 MNHEY and CDR2 SVGAGI. The CDR3 loop is CASRTGNPPEQYF. In nucleotides, the CDR3 is TGTGCCAGCAGGACAGGGAACCCCCCGGAGCAGTACTTC.

This chain links TRBV30 with TRBJ2-4, with 7 bases identical to TRBD2. The V gene end was trimmed by 8 bases and the J gene end by 11 bases; junction bases not matched to a gene: 12. This CDR3 is built from 12 residues. Germline CDR1 GTSNPN, CDR2 SVGIG (reference sequence). CDR3 sequence reads: CAPGLSGGFQYF. Written as DNA, the CDR3 is TGTGCCCCTGGGCTGTCGGGGGGTTTTCAGTACTTC.

V gene TRBV5-1 combines with J gene TRBJ2-3; 13 bases fit TRBD2. The CDR3 covers 16 residues. V shed 4 bases, J shed 6 bases, and the junction held 8 bases outside the gene matches. Germline loops: CDR1 SGHRS, CDR2 YFSETQ. CDR3 loop: CASSALTSGRLDTQYF. The CDR3 bases are TGCGCCAGCAGCGCCTTGACTAGCGGGAGGTTGGATACGCAGTATTTT.

The V call is TRBV29-1, the J call TRBJ1-3, with D possibly TRBD1 on 5 matching bases. CDR1 and CDR2 (germline): SQVTM, ANQGSEA. The ends were cut back, 7 bases at V and 0 bases at J, with 10 bases in the middle. The CDR3 length is 13 residues. In DNA form, the CDR3 reads TGCAGCGGCGCGACAGCCTCTGGAAACACCATATATTTT. Translating it yields CSGATASGNTIYF. The entire variable domain, with the rest obtained from reference TRBV29-1 and TRBJ1-3, is as follows: SAVISQKPSRDICQRGTSLTIQCQVDSQVTMMFWYRQQPGQSLTLIATANQGSEATYESGFVIDKFPISRPNLTFSTLTVSNMSPEDSSIYLCSGATASGNTIYFGEGSWLTVV.

The chain recombines TRBV30 with TRBJ1-3; perhaps TRBD1 as D (6 bases). V was shortened by 5 bases and J by 5 bases, with 13 bases between the two germline ends. From germline, CDR1 is GTSNPN and CDR2 SVGIG (reference sequence). This CDR3 has 13 residues. The CDR3 DNA follows: TGTGCCTGGGACCCTGGACAGAGAAACACCATATATTTT. Its protein is CAWDPGQRNTIYF.

The chain joins TRBV12-3 or TRBV12-4 to TRBJ2-5; a possible D gene is TRBD2 (6 bases). The CDR3 length is 12 residues. V was shortened by 6 bases and J by 5 bases, with 10 bases between the two germline ends. The CDR3 spells CASSRDWETQYF. As DNA, the CDR3 is TGTGCCAGCAGCCGGGACTGGGAGACCCAGTACTTC.

This chain connects TRBV2 to TRBJ2-7; 9 bases align to TRBD1. V trimming: 8 bases; J trimming: 4 bases; junction bases outside the gene matches: 6. The V gene's germline CDR1 is SNHLY and CDR2 FYNNEI. CDR3 size: 13 residues. For the CDR3, the DNA is TGTGCCAGCTTGGGACAGGGCGGGTACGAGCAGTACTTC. This encodes CASLGQGGYEQYF. The full variable domain, rest sourced from reference TRBV2 and TRBJ2-7, is EPEVTQTPSHQVTQMGQEVILRCVPISNHLYFYWYRQILGQKVEFLVSFYNNEISEKSEIFDDQFSVERPDGSNFTLKIRSTKLEDSAMYFCASLGQGGYEQYFGPGTRLTVT.

The chain is built from TRBV5-1 and TRBJ2-3; TRBD2 is a possible D gene (5 bases). V lost 4 bases, J lost 1 base, and 16 bases lay in between. The CDR3 is 16 amino acids. From germline, CDR1 is SGHRS and CDR2 YFSETQ. The CDR3 coding sequence is TGCGCCAGCAGCGCGGGCCTCCGAGTGGGCACAGATACGCAGTATTTT. Its translation is CASSAGLRVGTDTQYF.

The gene calls are TRBV7-2 and TRBJ1-2, with TRBD1 matching 7 bases. This CDR3 contains 14 residues. CDR1 and CDR2 from the germline V gene are SGHTA and FQGNSA. V shed 5 bases and J 2 bases; nucleotides not matched to a gene: 5. CDR3 sequence (DNA): TGTGCCAGCAGCCCCTCGACAGGGAACTATGGCTACACCTTC. Translated, it gives CASSPSTGNYGYTF.

This chain uses TRBV28 with TRBJ1-2, with a tentative D call TRBD1 (5 bases). The length of the CDR3 is 13 residues. Per germline, CDR1 MDHEN and CDR2 SYDVKM. V dropped 5 bases and J dropped 3 bases, with 10 bases sitting between them. The CDR3, as DNA: TGTGCCAGCAGTCACCGGGGGGACTATGGCTACACCTTC. Its protein product is CASSHRGDYGYTF.

The V call is TRBV2, the J call TRBJ2-5, with D possibly TRBD1 on 6 matching bases. The CDR3 covers 14 residues. Between the trimmed V and J ends, which lost 2 bases and 7 bases, there was a span of 14 bases. The germline V gene encodes CDR1 SNHLY and CDR2 FYNNEI. The CDR3 loop is CASSEFQGSGTQYF. The CDR3 nucleotides are TGTGCCAGCAGTGAATTCCAGGGGAGTGGGACCCAGTACTTC. The complete variable domain, with remaining parts taken from reference TRBV2 and TRBJ2-5, reads EPEVTQTPSHQVTQMGQEVILRCVPISNHLYFYWYRQILGQKVEFLVSFYNNEISEKSEIFDDQFSVERPDGSNFTLKIRSTKLEDSAMYFCASSEFQGSGTQYFGPGTRLLVL.

The V gene is TRBV29-1, the J gene TRBJ1-2, with D perhaps TRBD1 (6 bases). This CDR3 contains 12 residues. Germline V gene lookup returns CDR1 SQVTM and CDR2 ANQGSEA. The V end lost 4 bases, the J end lost 8 bases, and 14 bases lay between the germline ends. The CDR3 is CSVGAGGKGYTF. The DNA for the CDR3 is TGCAGCGTTGGGGCGGGGGGCAAGGGCTACACCTTC.

The CDR3 DNA reads TGTGCCAGCAGCCAAGATCAGAGGGGGACTGGAAACACCATATATTTT. It codes for CASSQDQRGTGNTIYF. The V call is TRBV4-2, the J call TRBJ1-3; weak D call: TRBD1 (6 bases). This CDR3 comprises 16 residues. Deletions cut 0 bases from V and 2 bases from J, with 11 bases between. Germline V gene data show CDR1 as LGHNA and CDR2 as YNFKEQ.